The T cell receptor (beta chain) under discussion was sequenced for a study of T cells after yellow fever vaccination. Whole-study findings and limits: Some clonotypes were seen in both the CD4 and the CD8 compartments. These made up a small share and likely arose from convergent recombination.

Synthesis of TCR cDNA relied on 5'RACE template switching, which attached a universal primer site and UMIs. In TCRdb, the 5' RACE reads were re-called with MiXCR into one record per CDR3 protein. This table has a few hundred thousand distinct CDR3 sequences, roughly a sixth appearing once. This clonotype was seen only a few times. Its antigen is not identified. V lost 5 bases and J lost 3, with 9 bases in between. The CDR3 sequence is 13 residues long. Germline CDR1 and CDR2: KGHDR and SFDVKD. Sample: PBMCs, taken roughly 5 days after the first yellow fever vaccination. The chain couples TRBV24-1 to TRBJ1-2; a weak D match, TRBD1 (5 bases). The receptor's source is a man aged 18-30 years who received the YFV17D yellow fever vaccine. DNA for the CDR3: TGTGCCACCAGTGCAACGACAGACTATGGCTACACCTTC. Translated: CATSATTDYGYTF.